Sequencing of this T cell receptor (beta chain) was carried out in a study of cytomegalovirus exposure and HLA in healthy donors. Study observations and caveats: The study found most TCR sequences rare, yet found some public TCRs in many donors. Subsequent analysis revealed that first-cohort TCR clusters tended to co-occur in the 130 or so validation repertoires.

Remarks on this clone: Antigen specificity is unknown.

TCRdb's table, derived via immunoSEQ multiplex PCR, lists solely in-frame clones and lacks some. This table has 100,000 to 150,000 clones, about 93% appearing once. Unmatched junction bases numbered 5, after V lost 5 bases and J lost 1 base. This CDR3 region has 15 residues. In germline, CDR1 is SEHNR, CDR2 FQNEAQ (reference sequence). Sequenced material: PBMCs. The rearrangement links TRBV7-9 to TRBJ1-5; TRBD1 matches 7 bases. The source of this sequence is a woman aged 18-35 years in good health and CMV-seronegative. Here the CDR3 reads CASSLTGASNQPQHF. DNA for the CDR3: TGTGCCAGCAGCCTCACAGGGGCGAGCAATCAGCCCCAGCATTTT. Combining the CDR3 with reference TRBV7-9 and TRBJ1-5 gives the whole variable domain DTGVSQNPRHKITKRGQNVTFRCDPISEHNRLYWYRQTLGQGPEFLTYFQNEAQLEKSRLLSDRFSAERPKGSFSTLEIQRTEQGDSAMYLCASSLTGASNQPQHFGDGTRLSIL.